This T cell receptor beta chain came from a study of metastatic and nonmetastatic thyroid tumors. TCRdb used MiXCR to call clones anew from the PCR reads. The table includes 25,000 to 35,000 clones, around 30% detected once. Many counts were recorded for this clone. Every patient underwent thyroid surgery untreated. Sequenced input: blood. This receptor was identified in a female donor with papillary thyroid cancer or a benign thyroid nodule (not recorded which). Some clones in this sample may be carry-over from other donors' samples.

The CDR3 DNA is TGTGCCAGCAGCCAAGATCTAGCGGGAGGCACAGATACGCAGTATTTT. This gives the protein CASSQDLAGGTDTQYF. The rearrangement joins TRBV4-2 to TRBJ2-3, with 10 bases that match TRBD2. The V segment lost 0 bases and the J segment 1 base; nucleotides outside the gene matches: 1. CDR3 length equals 16 residues. Germline CDR1 is LGHNA and CDR2 is YNFKEQ.